Below are 17 T cell receptor beta chains sequenced from a single sample in a study of cytomegalovirus exposure and HLA in healthy donors. PCR used 60 Vbeta primers and 13 Jbeta primers. The repertoire was sequenced with immunoSEQ multiplex PCR; TCRdb's copy has only in-frame clones and lacks some. Among about 190,000 clones listed, about 80% were seen once. The sequencing input was PBMCs. The receptors stem from a woman aged 18-29 years in good health and CMV-seropositive.

The gene calls are TRBV30 and TRBJ2-2, with D uncertain. CDR1 is GTSNPN, CDR2 SVGIG, per germline (reference sequence). The length of the CDR3 is 14 residues. V was trimmed by 0 bases and J by 7 bases, leaving 12 bases between them. CDR3 sequence (DNA): TGTGCCTGGAGTGTAAAGTCCGGTAGCGGGGAGCTGTTTTTT. It specifies CAWSVKSGSGELFF.

The genes are TRBV7-9 and TRBJ1-2; 9 bases are a match to TRBD1. Germline V gene sequence: CDR1 SEHNR, CDR2 FQNEAQ (reference sequence). The CDR3 is made up of 12 amino acids. Unmatched junction bases numbered 4, after V lost 10 bases and J lost 4 bases. In DNA, the CDR3 is TGTGCCACCGGGACAGGGATCTATGGCTACACCTTC. As protein: CATGTGIYGYTF.

The rearrangement links TRBV30 to TRBJ1-1; D call uncertain. The CDR3 is 13 amino acids. In germline, CDR1 is GTSNPN, CDR2 SVGIG (reference sequence). Trimming stripped 7 bases from V and 0 bases from J, with 12 bases between. CDR3 sequence (DNA): TGTGCCTTGGCTCCTCAGTTGAACACTGAAGCTTTCTTT. Protein sequence: CALAPQLNTEAFF.

DNA for the CDR3: TGCGCCAGCAGCGTCCGACAGGGTGGGGAGACCCAGTACTTC. This sequence encodes CASSVRQGGETQYF. This rearrangement joins TRBV5-1 to TRBJ2-5; 7 bases agree with TRBD1. Losses at the gene ends were 4 bases for V and 5 bases for J; bases not matched to a gene: 8. The CDR3 consists of 14 residues. Germline V gives CDR1 SGHRS, CDR2 YFSETQ.

Here the CDR3 reads CASSPGGRGYNEQFF. As DNA, the CDR3 is TGTGCCAGCTCACCGGGCGGGCGCGGGTACAATGAGCAGTTCTTC. The chain joins TRBV18 to TRBJ2-1, with TRBD2 as a possible D gene (5 bases). V was clipped by 3 bases and J by 4 bases, with 13 bases between them. The length of the CDR3 is 15 residues. The V gene's germline CDR1 is KGHSH and CDR2 LQKENI.

The chain has TRBV18 and TRBJ1-1; TRBD1 matches 7 bases. The CDR3 is made up of 15 amino acids. The V and J ends lost 6 bases and 1 base, in that order; junction bases with no gene match: 8. Per germline, CDR1 KGHSH and CDR2 LQKENI. The CDR3: CASSNRDSRNTEAFF. The CDR3 DNA is TGTGCCAGCTCCAACCGGGACAGTAGGAACACTGAAGCTTTCTTT. Using reference TRBV18 and TRBJ1-1 for the parts outside the CDR3, the full variable domain is NAGVMQNPRHLVRRRGQEARLRCSPMKGHSHVYWYRQLPEEGLKFMVYLQKENIIDESGMPKERFSAEFPKEGPSILRIQQVVRGDSAAYFCASSNRDSRNTEAFFGQGTRLTVV.

The chain has TRBV27 and TRBJ2-1, with 8 bases fitting TRBD2. This CDR3 spans 15 amino acids. Germline V gene lookup returns CDR1 MNHEY and CDR2 SMNVEV (reference sequence). Trimming at V came to 3 bases and at J to 5 bases, leaving 6 bases not matched to a gene. Written as DNA, the CDR3 is TGTGCCAGCAGTTTTTCCGGGGGGGCCGACAATGAGCAGTTCTTC. Protein: CASSFSGGADNEQFF.

CDR3 in amino acids: CASSYRGLQGYEQYV. The CDR3, as DNA: TGTGCCAGTAGCTACAGGGGTCTTCAGGGGTACGAGCAGTACGTC. V usage is TRBV19 and J usage is TRBJ2-7, with TRBD1 matching over 7 bases. Germline trimming cut 6 bases from V and 4 bases from J; bases unmatched to any gene: 12. The germline V gene encodes CDR1 LNHDA and CDR2 SQIVND (reference sequence). The CDR3 covers 15 residues.

The chain links TRBV5-1 to TRBJ1-5; the match to TRBD1 covers 7 bases. Germline trimming cut 4 bases from V and 7 bases from J; bases unmatched to any gene: 14. Germline V gives CDR1 SGHRS, CDR2 YFSETQ. The CDR3 runs 16 residues. Here the CDR3 DNA reads TGCGCCAGCAGCCCGTCCCCGACAGGGTCCGGGCAGCCCCAGCATTTT. Its translation: CASSPSPTGSGQPQHF.

This chain links TRBV9 with TRBJ1-1; TRBD1 might be the D (6 bases). V was trimmed by 4 bases and J by 6 bases, leaving 19 bases between them. In germline, CDR1 is SGDLS, CDR2 YYNGEE. This CDR3 comprises 15 residues. CDR3: CASSQIGGAVAEAFF. The CDR3 nucleotides are TGTGCCAGCAGCCAAATAGGGGGGGCGGTGGCTGAAGCTTTCTTT.

V is TRBV19 and J is TRBJ1-1, with TRBD1 as a possible D gene (6 bases). This CDR3 contains 15 residues. The V end was cut by 7 bases, the J end by 0 bases, with 15 bases between. Germline V lookup: CDR1 LNHDA, CDR2 SQIVND (reference sequence). In DNA, the CDR3 is TGTGCCAGTACCAACCACAGGGACATGAACACTGAAGCTTTCTTT. Translating gives CASTNHRDMNTEAFF.

The gene calls are TRBV6-5 and TRBJ2-2; D not certain. The CDR3 contains 15 residues. CDR1 MNHEY and CDR2 SVGAGI come from the germline V gene. The V end was cut by 2 bases, the J end by 4 bases, with 11 bases between. CDR3 loop: CASSYQLFSTGELFF. CDR3 DNA sequence: TGTGCCAGCAGTTACCAGTTGTTCTCCACCGGGGAGCTGTTTTTT.

This clone was seen only once. The CDR3 nucleotides read TGTGCCAGCAGCGTGACAGGGGGATCCTCCTACGAGCAGTACTTC. Translation gives CASSVTGGSSYEQYF. The rearrangement uses TRBV7-2 and TRBJ2-7, with TRBD1 matching over 9 bases. V was pared by 5 bases and J by 0 bases, with 5 bases of the junction left unmatched. Germline lookup yields CDR1 SGHTA and CDR2 FQGNSA. This CDR3 has 15 residues.

The CDR3 is CASSLNQETQYF. The CDR3, as DNA: TGTGCCAGCAGCCTAAACCAAGAGACCCAGTACTTC. V usage is TRBV11-2 and J usage is TRBJ2-5; unclear D gene. Deletions cut 5 bases from V and 0 bases from J, with 4 bases between. The CDR3 spans 12 residues. Germline assignment: CDR1 SGHAT and CDR2 FQNNGV. The complete variable domain, with remaining parts taken from reference TRBV11-2 and TRBJ2-5, reads EAGVAQSPRYKIIEKRQSVAFWCNPISGHATLYWYQQILGQGPKLLIQFQNNGVVDDSQLPKDRFSAERLKGVDSTLKIQPAKLEDSAVYLCASSLNQETQYFGPGTRLLVL.

This sequence joins TRBV4-1 and TRBJ1-4; D perhaps matches TRBD1 (6 bases). Germline V gene lookup returns CDR1 MGHRA and CDR2 YSYEKL. V lost 3 bases and J lost 13, with 15 bases in between. The CDR3 sequence is 13 residues long. The CDR3 is CASSQVGQQGLFF. The CDR3 DNA follows: TGCGCCAGCAGCCAGGTGGGACAACAAGGACTGTTTTTT.

The chain uses TRBV5-1 and TRBJ2-2; tentatively, D is TRBD2 (6 bases). Looked up from germline, CDR1 is SGHRS and CDR2 is YFSETQ. V was cut by 0 bases and J by 0 bases, with 9 bases left in between. There are 16 residues in the CDR3. CDR3 nucleotides: TGCGCCAGCAGCTTGGGGACTATAACGAACACCGGGGAGCTGTTTTTT. Protein product: CASSLGTITNTGELFF.

The chain carries TRBV4-3 and TRBJ2-3, with D possibly TRBD1 on 6 matching bases. In germline, CDR1 is LGHNA, CDR2 YSLEER. CDR3 size: 16 residues. Deletions cut 1 base from V and 0 bases from J, with 11 bases between. CDR3 in amino acids: CASSQGVQGSTDTQYF. The CDR3 nucleotides read TGCGCCAGCAGCCAAGGTGTACAGGGCAGCACAGATACGCAGTATTTT.